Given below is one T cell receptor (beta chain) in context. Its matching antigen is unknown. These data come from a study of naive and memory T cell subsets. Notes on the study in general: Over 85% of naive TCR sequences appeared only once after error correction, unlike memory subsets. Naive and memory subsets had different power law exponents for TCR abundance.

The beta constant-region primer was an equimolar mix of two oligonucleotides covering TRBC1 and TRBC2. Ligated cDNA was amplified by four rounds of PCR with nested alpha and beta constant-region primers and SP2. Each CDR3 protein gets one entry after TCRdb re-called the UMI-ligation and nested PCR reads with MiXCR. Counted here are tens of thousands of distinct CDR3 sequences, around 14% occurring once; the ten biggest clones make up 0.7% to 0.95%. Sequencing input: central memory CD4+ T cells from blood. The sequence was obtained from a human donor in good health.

For the CDR3, the DNA is TGTGCCAGCAGCAGGGGACACTACAATGAGCAGTTCTTC. Its translation is CASSRGHYNEQFF. The chain combines TRBV12-3 or TRBV12-4 with TRBJ2-1, with TRBD1 as a possible D gene (6 bases). V lost 6 bases, J lost 3 bases, and 9 bases lay in between. There are 13 residues in the CDR3.